What follows is one T cell receptor beta chain and its context. What it binds is not known. Method: immunoSEQ multiplex PCR; TCRdb's copy keeps in-frame clones and lacks some. The sample consists of about 330,000 clones, 75% to 90% of them appearing once. The data derive from a study of cytomegalovirus exposure and HLA in healthy donors. Study-level results: CMV antigen specificity of a few CMV-associated chains was confirmed in vitro.

Germline V gene data show CDR1 as MNHEY and CDR2 as SVGAGI. This CDR3 contains 12 residues. V gave up 6 bases and J gave up 7 bases, with 11 bases separating them. The sequenced sample was PBMCs. The chain uses TRBV6-5 and TRBJ2-3; D is possibly TRBD1 (6 bases). The receptor comes from a woman between 18 and 29 years old in good health and CMV-seronegative. DNA for the CDR3: TGTGCCAGCAGAAACAGGGTTAATACGCAGTATTTT. Translating gives CASRNRVNTQYF.